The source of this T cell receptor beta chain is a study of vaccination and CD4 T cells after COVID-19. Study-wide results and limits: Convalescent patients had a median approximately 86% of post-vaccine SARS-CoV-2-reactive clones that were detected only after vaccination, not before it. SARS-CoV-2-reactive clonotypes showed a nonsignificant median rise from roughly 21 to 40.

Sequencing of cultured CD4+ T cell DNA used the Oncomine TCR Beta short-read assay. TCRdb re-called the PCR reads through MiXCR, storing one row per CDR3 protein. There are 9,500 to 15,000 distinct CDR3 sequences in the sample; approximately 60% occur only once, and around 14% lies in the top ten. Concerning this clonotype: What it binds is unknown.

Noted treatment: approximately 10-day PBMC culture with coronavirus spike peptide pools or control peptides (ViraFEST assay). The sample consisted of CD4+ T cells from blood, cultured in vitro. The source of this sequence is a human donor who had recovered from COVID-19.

The CDR3 sequence is CASSLGTSYGYTF. In nucleotides, the CDR3 is TGTGCCAGCAGCTTAGGGACATCCTATGGCTACACCTTC. This chain links TRBV7-2 with TRBJ1-2; perhaps TRBD1 as D (5 bases). This CDR3 has 13 amino acids. The germline V gene has CDR1 SGHTA and CDR2 FQGNSA. The V and J ends lost 1 base and 4 bases respectively, with 7 bases between them.